This T cell receptor beta chain was sequenced during a study of blood T cell repertoires in COVID-19 (TCRdb year 2020). At the level of the whole study: Samples covering the acute and convalescent phases of COVID-19 were provided by collaborators in the United States, Italy and Spain. The prospective study material was composed of cDNA or gDNA derived from T cells, B-cell-depleted T cells, or PBMCs. Deeply sampled blood TCRbeta repertoires from subjects exposed to, actively infected with, or recovered from COVID-19 were included in the dataset. The repertoires were released in a freely available public database meant as a resource for research on the immune response to SARS-CoV-2. The samples were drawn from two sources: the first 160 participants of the ongoing ImmuneRACE study, and 1,000 to 1,500 subjects contributed by 6 global collaborators. Nearly every sample came with metadata listing a de-identified subject ID, COVID-19 status, age in years and sex. HLA class I and class II types, where available, came from metadata supplied by the sample provider rather than from assay-based typing. The paper as a whole reports these results and caveats: The quantity of clinical and demographic metadata differed by source and by participant and was supplied without curation.

Whole blood was collected in K2EDTA tubes by collaborating institutions according to the institutions' own protocols. For TCRbeta analysis, collaborators shipped samples as frozen whole blood, isolated PBMCs, or DNA extracted from either of those sample types. TCRbeta CDR3 regions were amplified from genomic DNA by means of the immunoSEQ Assay, a bias-controlled multiplex PCR. The source study handled its data this way. Within the assay, amplification of reference gene primers was used to estimate how many nucleated cells each sample contained. To quantify the absolute abundance of each unique TCRbeta CDR3 rearrangement, sequence reads were collapsed and filtered. For each sample, productive Simpson clonality was calculated as the square root of Simpson's diversity index across productive rearrangements. The table was pulled from immuneACCESS by TCRdb, which kept in-frame rearrangements only. Such tables lose some clones; where checked, under half of the loss comes from unresolved V genes, and the rest has no known cause. V and J calls and clone size are those listed in that table; D and trimming were worked out from the DNA. This sample holds 60,000 to 75,000 clones; roughly four fifths were observed only once. The ten top clones hold approximately 6.8% of the sample.

As to this clone: Its cognate antigen has yet to be identified. The sample holds no much larger clone one base away, and base qualities are not on file.

Sequencing was done on a sample of peripheral blood. The source of this sequence is a woman between 45 and 65 years old with active or convalescent COVID-19.

For the CDR3, the sequence is CASSPGTGYNYGYTF. DNA sequence: TGTGCCAGCTCACCAGGGACAGGATATAACTATGGCTACACCTTC. Here the chain combines TRBV18 and TRBJ1-2, with 8 junctional bases fitting TRBD1. The germline V gene gives CDR1 as KGHSH and CDR2 as LQKENI. The CDR3 runs 15 residues from the cysteine to the phenylalanine. Only the CDR3 DNA is retained, 45 bases long and in frame from the first base. Trimming accounts for 2 bases at V and 1 base at J, while the number of junction bases matched to no gene is 3. Reference TRBV18 and TRBJ1-2 proteins supply the regions before and after the CDR3; the full variable domain is: NAGVMQNPRHLVRRRGQEARLRCSPMKGHSHVYWYRQLPEEGLKFMVYLQKENIIDESGMPKERFSAEFPKEGPSILRIQQVVRGDSAAYFCASSPGTGYNYGYTFGSGTRLTVV.